The 27 T cell receptor beta chains below come from one sample, sequenced in a study of blood T cell repertoires in COVID-19. The protocol was immunoSEQ multiplex PCR, while the TCRdb copy is restricted to in-frame clones and leaves out a portion. The sample yields 410,000 or so clones, approximately 91% seen once. The sequenced material came from peripheral blood. These receptors all come from a middle-aged woman with COVID-19, enrolled during active disease.

V usage is TRBV6-5 and J usage is TRBJ2-1, with 10 nucleotides matching TRBD1. Germline loops: CDR1 MNHEY, CDR2 SVGAGI. This CDR3 spans 14 amino acids. Trimming at V came to 7 bases and at J to 6 bases, leaving 6 bases not matched to a gene. CDR3 nucleotide sequence: TGTGCCAGCACCTTGACAGGGGGCTTCAATGAGCAGTTCTTC. Protein: CASTLTGGFNEQFF.

V gene TRBV2 combines with J gene TRBJ1-1; D ambiguous. The CDR3 consists of 13 residues. Deletions cut 7 bases from V and 6 bases from J, with 15 bases between. The germline V gene encodes CDR1 SNHLY and CDR2 FYNNEI. The CDR3 protein is CASTGRGEAEAFF. The CDR3 coding sequence is TGTGCCAGCACCGGGCGGGGTGAGGCTGAAGCTTTCTTT.

This clone was seen a few times. This chain connects TRBV9 to TRBJ2-1; D is perhaps TRBD2 (6 bases). Between the trimmed V and J ends, which lost 4 bases and 6 bases, there was a span of 14 bases. The CDR3 is made up of 14 amino acids. Looked up from germline, CDR1 is SGDLS and CDR2 is YYNGEE. This CDR3 reads CASSPPGRSNEQFF. CDR3 DNA: TGTGCCAGCAGCCCTCCCGGGAGAAGCAATGAGCAGTTCTTC.

V and J are TRBV10-3 and TRBJ2-7, with D hard to call. Trimming stripped 1 base from V and 4 bases from J, with 5 bases between. Germline V CDR1 and CDR2: ENHRY, SYGVKD. There are 12 residues in the CDR3. The CDR3 nucleotides are TGTGCCATCAGTGAGTTCCCTTACGAGCAGTACTTC. Translation: CAISEFPYEQYF.

The V and J genes are TRBV27 and TRBJ2-1; 7 positions agree with TRBD2. The CDR3 runs 17 residues. V was clipped by 0 bases and J by 2 bases; unmatched bases: 7. The germline V gene has CDR1 MNHEY and CDR2 SMNVEV (reference sequence). In DNA form, the CDR3 reads TGTGCCAGCAGTTTATCGACGGCGGGAGCCCCCTACAATGAGCAGTTCTTC. This encodes CASSLSTAGAPYNEQFF.

The chain combines TRBV11-2 with TRBJ2-4; perhaps TRBD1 as D (5 bases). Germline V gives CDR1 SGHAT, CDR2 FQNNGV. This CDR3 has 18 amino acids. V was shortened by 2 bases and J by 0 bases, with 17 bases between the two germline ends. The CDR3 loop reads CASSLRTGGTVAKNIQYF. DNA for the CDR3: TGTGCCAGCAGCTTACGTACAGGTGGAACGGTAGCCAAAAACATTCAGTACTTC.

V and J are TRBV18 and TRBJ2-5; TRBD2 aligns across 9 bases. Germline V gene lookup returns CDR1 KGHSH and CDR2 LQKENI. The CDR3 has 15 residues. Trimming cost V 4 bases and J 1 base; bases outside gene matches: 4. The CDR3 sequence: CASSLLGLAQETQYF. The CDR3 DNA is TGTGCCAGCTCACTACTGGGACTAGCCCAAGAGACCCAGTACTTC.

V and J are TRBV6-5 and TRBJ2-5; 7 bases map to TRBD1. The V segment lost 6 bases and the J segment 4 bases; nucleotides outside the gene matches: 11. The CDR3 sequence is 15 residues long. CDR1 and CDR2 (germline): MNHEY, SVGAGI. CDR3 nucleotide sequence: TGTGCCAGCAGCCAAGCCGTCTACAGGGGAGAGACCCAGTACTTC. This gives the protein CASSQAVYRGETQYF.

The chain couples TRBV5-5 to TRBJ2-7; D unresolved. CDR3 length: 13 residues. Germline V lookup: CDR1 SGHKS, CDR2 YYEKEE (reference sequence). V was shortened by 1 base and J by 4 bases, with 9 bases between the two germline ends. The CDR3 nucleotides are TGTGCCAGCAGCTTGACAGCTCTATACGAGCAGTACTTC. Its protein is CASSLTALYEQYF.

This clone was seen a few times. The CDR3 here is CASTSEAGSYNSPLHF. The CDR3 DNA reads as TGTGCCAGCACTTCGGAGGCAGGCTCCTATAATTCACCCCTCCACTTT. The chain has TRBV2 and TRBJ1-6, with D unresolved. CDR3 length: 16 residues. Per germline, CDR1 SNHLY and CDR2 FYNNEI. Trimming left V 7 bases short and J 0 bases short, with 13 bases between.

The V and J genes are TRBV19 and TRBJ1-6; TRBD1 matches at 10 bases. The CDR3 extends over 16 amino acids. V was clipped by 5 bases and J by 5 bases; unmatched bases: 6. Germline V lookup: CDR1 LNHDA, CDR2 SQIVND (reference sequence). CDR3 residues: CASSLRTGGNNSPLHF. The DNA of the CDR3 is TGTGCCAGTAGTCTCAGGACAGGGGGAAATAATTCACCCCTCCACTTT.

This chain links TRBV4-3 with TRBJ1-4; possible D gene TRBD1, 5 bases. Germline V CDR1 and CDR2: LGHNA, YSLEER. V lost 1 base and J 1 base, leaving 16 bases between the germline ends. The CDR3 runs to 18 residues. In DNA form, the CDR3 reads TGCGCCAGCAGCCAAGTTGCAGGGATAGCCGTAACTAATGAAAAACTGTTTTTT. This encodes CASSQVAGIAVTNEKLFF.

The V gene is TRBV30, the J gene TRBJ1-5; no reliable D call. The CDR3 is 13 amino acids. The germline gives CDR1 GTSNPN, CDR2 SVGIG (reference sequence). V was cut by 5 bases and J by 5 bases, with 13 bases left in between. CDR3 nucleotide sequence: TGTGCCTGGGGTCAGGCGAGTCATCAGCCCCAGCATTTT. Encoded protein: CAWGQASHQPQHF.

V is TRBV6-4 and J is TRBJ2-1; tentatively, D is TRBD1 (6 bases). The V and J ends lost 5 bases and 9 bases respectively, with 11 bases between them. This CDR3 has 12 amino acids. Germline V gene sequence: CDR1 MRHNA, CDR2 SNTAGT. Here the CDR3 reads CASSIRGGEQFF. CDR3 bases: TGTGCCAGCAGTATCAGGGGTGGTGAGCAGTTCTTC.

The CDR3 nucleotides read TGCGCCAGCAGCTTCGGACTAGCGGGTAATGAGCAGTTCTTC. Protein: CASSFGLAGNEQFF. V and J are TRBV5-1 and TRBJ2-1, with 11 nucleotides matching TRBD2. Germline assignment: CDR1 SGHRS and CDR2 YFSETQ. The CDR3 loop spans 14 amino acids. The V and J ends lost 2 bases and 7 bases, in that order; junction bases with no gene match: 2.

This clone is a singleton in its sample. J is TRBJ1-2 and V is TRBV7-2; D remains ambiguous. Germline CDR1 SGHTA, CDR2 FQGNSA. Trimming shortened V by 2 bases and J by 4 bases, and 17 bases separated the two germline ends. This CDR3 comprises 16 residues. The CDR3 DNA follows: TGTGCCAGCAGCTTAACGCCGAACTCGTGGGCCTATGGCTACACCTTC. Its translation is CASSLTPNSWAYGYTF.

A single count supports this clone. The rearrangement joins TRBV19 to TRBJ1-5; 12 bases align to TRBD1. This CDR3 spans 18 amino acids. V shed 8 bases, J shed 7 bases, and the junction held 18 bases outside the gene matches. CDR1 is LNHDA and CDR2 is SQIVND in the germline V gene (reference sequence). CDR3 sequence: CASGHFPGQGALGQPQHF. As DNA, the CDR3 is TGTGCCAGTGGCCATTTTCCGGGACAGGGGGCGTTGGGCCAGCCCCAGCATTTT.

The V call is TRBV9, the J call TRBJ1-1, with D possibly TRBD1 on 6 matching bases. Germline V gene sequence: CDR1 SGDLS, CDR2 YYNGEE. V lost 3 bases, J lost 1 base, and 19 bases lay in between. The CDR3 extends over 17 amino acids. Written as DNA, the CDR3 is TGTGCCAGCAGCGAGGGGGGGCGCCGACCTAGGAACACTGAAGCTTTCTTT. Amino acids: CASSEGGRRPRNTEAFF.

The V call is TRBV6-1, the J call TRBJ1-6; weak D call: TRBD1 (6 bases). Germline CDR1 reads MNHNS; CDR2 reads SASEGT. Trimming took 0 bases from V and 7 from J, leaving 7 bases between them. The CDR3 runs to 14 residues. The CDR3 region has the DNA TGTGCCAGCAGTGAAGCCGACAGGAATTCACCCCTCCACTTT. This translates into CASSEADRNSPLHF.

This clone was recorded once. The chain recombines TRBV28 with TRBJ1-4; 8 nucleotides line up with TRBD1. The V and J ends lost 5 bases and 5 bases, in that order; junction bases with no gene match: 7. The CDR3 totals 15 residues. The germline V gene has CDR1 MDHEN and CDR2 SYDVKM. In DNA, the CDR3 is TGTGCCAGCAGTAAATCAGGGGGCAGGAATGAAAAACTGTTTTTT. Its translation: CASSKSGGRNEKLFF.

The V gene is TRBV6-6, the J gene TRBJ2-5; the match to TRBD1 covers 8 bases. Looked up from germline, CDR1 is MNHNY and CDR2 is SVGAGI (reference sequence). The CDR3 has 13 amino acids. J gave up 4 bases and V 7 bases, and 5 bases lay outside the gene matches. In DNA, the CDR3 is TGTGCCAGCAATTCAGGGGGCGGAGAGACCCAGTACTTC. It codes for CASNSGGGETQYF.

The chain is built from TRBV28 and TRBJ1-1; D remains ambiguous. CDR1 is MDHEN and CDR2 is SYDVKM in the germline V gene. The CDR3 is 13 amino acids. V was shortened by 9 bases and J by 1 base, with 12 bases between the two germline ends. CDR3 sequence: CASSKTGNTEAFF. The CDR3 DNA sequence: TGTGCCAGTTCCAAGACGGGGAACACTGAAGCTTTCTTT. Together with reference TRBV28 and TRBJ1-1, the CDR3 gives the full variable domain: DVKVTQSSRYLVKRTGEKVFLECVQDMDHENMFWYRQDPGLGLRLIYFSYDVKMKEKGDIPEGYSVSREKKERFSLILESASTNQTSMYLCASSKTGNTEAFFGQGTRLTVV.

The chain links TRBV25-1 to TRBJ1-5; 7 bases fit TRBD1. CDR1 MGHDK and CDR2 SYGVNS come from the germline V gene. The CDR3 is made up of 14 amino acids. V was pared by 3 bases and J by 4 bases, with 3 bases of the junction left unmatched. In DNA, the CDR3 is TGTGCCAGCAGTGAGACAGGGTGGAATCAGCCCCAGCATTTT. Translation: CASSETGWNQPQHF.

V and J are TRBV7-9 and TRBJ1-2; TRBD1 matches 8 bases. Germline assignment: CDR1 SEHNR and CDR2 FQNEAQ (reference sequence). The CDR3 sequence is 14 residues long. V lost 5 bases and J lost 7; bases outside the gene matches: 9. The CDR3 region has the DNA TGTGCCAGCAGCCACATCACAGGGGGACGTGGCTACACCTTC. Translation: CASSHITGGRGYTF.

This clone was seen a single time. Written as DNA, the CDR3 is TGTGCCAGCAGCTTAGGCGGGATCCAAGAGACCCAGTACTTC. Translated: CASSLGGIQETQYF. The genes are TRBV7-9 and TRBJ2-5, with a tentative D call TRBD2 (6 bases). Trimming removed 1 base from V and 1 base from J, with 7 bases in between. Germline V CDR1 and CDR2: SEHNR, FQNEAQ (reference sequence). This CDR3 contains 14 residues.

This clone has just one count. The chain combines TRBV28 with TRBJ1-6; possibly TRBD1 for D (5 bases). This CDR3 is built from 13 residues. With 1 base removed from V and 19 bases from J, the gap between germline ends came to 17 bases. Germline-derived CDR1 and CDR2 are MDHEN and SYDVKM. The CDR3 bases are TGTGCCAGCAGTTTATCCGTTAGGGGCCAGGCTCACTTT. Translation gives CASSLSVRGQAHF.

This clone was counted between two and nine times. The gene calls are TRBV12-5 and TRBJ1-1, with TRBD1 identical over 8 bases. V shed 4 bases, J shed 3 bases, and the junction held 10 bases outside the gene matches. CDR1 LGHNT and CDR2 FRNRAP come from the germline V gene. CDR3 length: 16 residues. The chain's CDR3 is CASGSTRQGRDTEAFF. The CDR3, as DNA: TGTGCTAGTGGTTCCACACGACAGGGGAGGGACACTGAAGCTTTCTTT.